This passage covers 2 T cell receptor beta chains from one sample sequenced in a study of OX40 agonist ivuxolimab in advanced cancers. Profiled with immunoSEQ multiplex PCR; TCRdb holds only in-frame clones, not every one. The sample shows roughly 80,000 clones, over 70% of them seen only once. Sequenced material: CD4+ or CD8+ T cells sorted from blood, taken in a trial of the OX40 agonist ivuxolimab. All receptors come from an adult with an advanced solid tumor such as melanoma, head and neck, liver or kidney cancer.

The rearrangement uses TRBV2 and TRBJ2-7; tentatively, D is TRBD1 (6 bases). The CDR3 spans 13 residues. Germline CDR1 and CDR2: SNHLY and FYNNEI. Trimming stripped 7 bases from V and 4 bases from J, with 14 bases between. CDR3 in amino acids: CASTRQAAYEQYF. As DNA, the CDR3 is TGTGCCAGCACACGACAGGCAGCGTACGAGCAGTACTTC.

This clone was detected once. The chain joins TRBV4-3 to TRBJ2-5, with D possibly called TRBD1 or TRBD2 (6 bases each). Germline CDR1 LGHNA, CDR2 YSLEER. The V end was cut by 0 bases, the J end by 5 bases, with 19 bases between. CDR3 size: 17 residues. The DNA of the CDR3 is TGCGCCAGCAGCCAAGATGACAGGCCCGGGGGATGGGAGACCCAGTACTTC. It specifies CASSQDDRPGGWETQYF.